The clone carrying this TCR beta chain counts as hyperexpanded. What it binds is not known. Indicated treatment: approximately nine-day PBMC culture with coronavirus spike peptide pools or control peptides (ViraFEST assay). CD4+ T cells that had been cultured provided DNA sequenced with the Oncomine TCR Beta short-read assay. From the PCR reads, TCRdb called clonotypes with MiXCR, one entry per CDR3 protein. The sample yields 10,000 to 15,000 distinct CDR3 sequences, 20% to 25% seen once. From germline, CDR1 is LNHDA and CDR2 SQIVND (reference sequence). The CDR3 has 17 amino acids. With V trimmed by 5 bases and J by 8 bases, 15 bases remained unmatched. The data are from a study of vaccination and CD4 T cells after COVID-19.

The V call is TRBV19, the J call TRBJ2-1; 10 nucleotides line up with TRBD2. The TCR sequence derives from a human donor who received a COVID-19 vaccine. The sample in question was CD4+ T cells from blood, cultured in vitro, obtained before SARS-CoV-2 vaccination. This CDR3 reads CASSASIAAGGRHEQFF. The CDR3 coding sequence is TGTGCCAGTAGTGCGTCCATTGCAGCGGGGGGGCGGCATGAGCAGTTCTTC. The entire variable domain, with the rest obtained from reference TRBV19 and TRBJ2-1, is as follows: DGGITQSPKYLFRKEGQNVTLSCEQNLNHDAMYWYRQDPGQGLRLIYYSQIVNDFQKGDIAEGYSVSREKKESFPLTVTSAQKNPTAFYLCASSASIAAGGRHEQFFGPGTRLTVL.